Sequencing of this T cell receptor (beta chain) was carried out in a study of cytomegalovirus exposure and HLA in healthy donors. Study results and caveats: Association with HLA alleles at 0.05 false discovery rate was found for 17,000 or so TCR beta sequences in a later analysis. Earlier analysis yielded a pattern in which most TCR beta V segments were productive about 87% or about 30% of the time. Apparent HLA restriction characterized most CMV-associated TCR beta chains in a later analysis. TRBV6-2, TRBV6-3 and other indistinguishable V segments were excluded.

CDR1 SGHAT and CDR2 FQNNGV come from the germline V gene. The CDR3 length is 15 residues. Points on this clone: Its antigen is undetermined. One junction end disagrees with the germline gene, perhaps due to a read error.

PCR amplification relied on 60 Vbeta primers (plus 13 Jbeta primers). The repertoire was sequenced with immunoSEQ multiplex PCR; TCRdb's copy has only in-frame clones and lacks some. The data contain 90,000 to 120,000 clones, more than 65% of them singletons. The sequenced sample was PBMCs. The chain couples TRBV11-2 to TRBJ2-7; 9 nucleotides line up with TRBD2. This TCR came from a male donor in good health and CMV-seronegative. CDR3 amino acids: CASRLAGAGSYEQYF. The CDR3, as DNA: TGTGCCAGCAGGTTAGCGGGAGCAGGCTCCTACGAGCAGTACTTC.